The clone carrying this TCR beta chain was observed many times. Its antigen is still unknown. Primers used in a second PCR of about 6 to 11 cycles were a sample-barcoded 5' primer and a J-beta primer mix. TCRdb recomputed calls from the 5' RACE reads with MiXCR, one row per CDR3 protein. The sample has about 900,000 distinct CDR3 sequences, around 46% seen once; the top ten hold 13%. These data are taken from a study of blood T cells in healthy people across ages. The study's findings and limits: A roughly linear fall in TCR beta diversity per million T cells was seen with increasing age.

In germline, CDR1 is SGHTA, CDR2 FQGNSA. Trimming took off 6 bases at V and 3 bases at J, with 9 bases between the two ends. CDR3 size: 12 residues. The sequence came from a young man in good health. The chain couples TRBV7-2 to TRBJ2-7; no reliable D call. Sequencing was performed on blood. CDR3 DNA: TGTGCCAGCAGTAAAGCAGGCTACGAGCAGTACTTC. Residues: CASSKAGYEQYF. Drawing the rest from reference TRBV7-2 and TRBJ2-7, the complete variable domain is GAGVSQSPSNKVTEKGKDVELRCDPISGHTALYWYRQSLGQGLEFLIYFQGNSAPDKSGLPSDRFSAERTGGSVSTLTIQRTQQEDSAVYLCASSKAGYEQYFGPGTRLTVT.